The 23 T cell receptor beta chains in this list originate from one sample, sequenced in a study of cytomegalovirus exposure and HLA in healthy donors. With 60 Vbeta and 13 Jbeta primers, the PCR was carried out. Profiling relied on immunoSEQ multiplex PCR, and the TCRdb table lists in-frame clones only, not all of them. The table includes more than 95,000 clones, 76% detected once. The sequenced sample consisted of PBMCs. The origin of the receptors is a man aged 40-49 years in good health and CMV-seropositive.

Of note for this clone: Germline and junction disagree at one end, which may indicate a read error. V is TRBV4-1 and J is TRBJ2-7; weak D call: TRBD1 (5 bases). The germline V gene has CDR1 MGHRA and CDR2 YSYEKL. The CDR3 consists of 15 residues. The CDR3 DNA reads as TGCGCCAGCAGTCAAGGCGACAGCAGCTCCTACGAGCAGTACTTC. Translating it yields CASSQGDSSSYEQYF.

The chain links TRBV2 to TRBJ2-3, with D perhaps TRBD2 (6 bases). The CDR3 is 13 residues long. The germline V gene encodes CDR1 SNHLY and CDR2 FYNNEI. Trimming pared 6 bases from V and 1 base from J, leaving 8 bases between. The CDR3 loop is CASRTGGTDTQYF. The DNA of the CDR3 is TGTGCCAGCAGAACGGGGGGCACAGATACGCAGTATTTT.

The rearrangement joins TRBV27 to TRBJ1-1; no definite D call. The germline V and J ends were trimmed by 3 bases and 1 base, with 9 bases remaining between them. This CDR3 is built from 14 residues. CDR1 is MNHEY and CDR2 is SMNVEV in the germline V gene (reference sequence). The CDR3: CASSFSDKNTEAFF. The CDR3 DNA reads TGTGCCAGCAGTTTCTCAGATAAGAACACTGAAGCTTTCTTT.

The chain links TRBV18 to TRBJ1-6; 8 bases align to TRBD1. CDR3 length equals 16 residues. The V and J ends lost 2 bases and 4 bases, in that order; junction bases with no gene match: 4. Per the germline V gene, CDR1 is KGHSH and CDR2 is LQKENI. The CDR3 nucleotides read TGTGCCAGCTCACCATATCAGGGGGCTTATAATTCACCCCTCCACTTT. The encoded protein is CASSPYQGAYNSPLHF. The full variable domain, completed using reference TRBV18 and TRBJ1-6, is NAGVMQNPRHLVRRRGQEARLRCSPMKGHSHVYWYRQLPEEGLKFMVYLQKENIIDESGMPKERFSAEFPKEGPSILRIQQVVRGDSAAYFCASSPYQGAYNSPLHFGNGTRLTVT.

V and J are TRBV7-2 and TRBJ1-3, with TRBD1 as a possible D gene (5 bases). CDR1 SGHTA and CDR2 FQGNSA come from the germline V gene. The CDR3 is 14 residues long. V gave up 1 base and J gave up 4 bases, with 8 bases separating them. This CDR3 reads CASSLVDSGNTIYF. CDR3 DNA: TGTGCCAGCAGCTTAGTTGACAGCGGAAACACCATATATTTT.

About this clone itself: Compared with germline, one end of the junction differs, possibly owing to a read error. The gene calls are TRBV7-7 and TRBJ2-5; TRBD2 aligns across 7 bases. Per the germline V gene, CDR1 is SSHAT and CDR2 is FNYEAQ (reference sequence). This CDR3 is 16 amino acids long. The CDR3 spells CASSQFGGGGGETQYF. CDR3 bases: TGTGCTAGCAGCCAGTTTGGGGGGGGAGGAGGAGAGACCCAGTACTTC.

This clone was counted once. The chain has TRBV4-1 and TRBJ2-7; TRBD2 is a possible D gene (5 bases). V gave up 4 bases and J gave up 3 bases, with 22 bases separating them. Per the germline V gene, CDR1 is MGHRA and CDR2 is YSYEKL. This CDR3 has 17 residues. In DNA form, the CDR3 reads TGCGCCAGCAGCCCCCGGGGTTTTCCGGAAGAGGGCTACGAGCAGTACTTC. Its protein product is CASSPRGFPEEGYEQYF.

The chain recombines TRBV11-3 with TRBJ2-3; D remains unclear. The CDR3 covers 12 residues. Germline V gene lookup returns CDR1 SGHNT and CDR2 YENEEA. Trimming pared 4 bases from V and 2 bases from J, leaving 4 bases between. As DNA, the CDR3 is TGTGCCAGCAGCTACTACACAGATACGCAGTATTTT. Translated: CASSYYTDTQYF.

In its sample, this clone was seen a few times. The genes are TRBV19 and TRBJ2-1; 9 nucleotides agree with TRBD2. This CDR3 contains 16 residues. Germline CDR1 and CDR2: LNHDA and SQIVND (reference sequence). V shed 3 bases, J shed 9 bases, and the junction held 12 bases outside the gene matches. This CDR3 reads CASSIMYGLAGSEQFF. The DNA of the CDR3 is TGTGCCAGTAGTATTATGTATGGGCTAGCGGGGAGTGAGCAGTTCTTC.

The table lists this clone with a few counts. CDR3 residues: CASSRTANNSPLHF. The CDR3 DNA reads TGTGCCAGCAGTCGGACAGCCAATAATTCACCCCTCCACTTT. The V gene is TRBV5-6, the J gene TRBJ1-6, with D perhaps TRBD1 (6 bases). With 5 bases removed from V and 5 bases from J, the gap between germline ends came to 11 bases. The CDR3 contains 14 residues. The germline gives CDR1 SGHDT, CDR2 YYEEEE. Based on the CDR3 plus reference TRBV5-6 and TRBJ1-6, the full variable domain is DAGVTQSPTHLIKTRGQQVTLRCSPKSGHDTVSWYQQALGQGPQFIFQYYEEEERQRGNFPDRFSGHQFPNYSSELNVNALLLGDSALYLCASSRTANNSPLHFGNGTRLTVT.

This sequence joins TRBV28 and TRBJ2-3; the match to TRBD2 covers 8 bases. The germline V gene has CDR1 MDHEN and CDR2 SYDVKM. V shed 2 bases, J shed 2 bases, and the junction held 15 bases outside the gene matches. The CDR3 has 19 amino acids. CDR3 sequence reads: CASSLSSQRGRYSTDTQYF. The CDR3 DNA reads TGTGCCAGCAGTTTAAGCTCCCAGCGGGGGCGATATTCCACAGATACGCAGTATTTT.

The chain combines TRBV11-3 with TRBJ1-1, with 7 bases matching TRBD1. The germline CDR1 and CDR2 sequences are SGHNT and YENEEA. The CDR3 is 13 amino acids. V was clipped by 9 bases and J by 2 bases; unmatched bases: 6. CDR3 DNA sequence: TGTGCCAGTTCTCAGGGGGTCAACACTGAAGCTTTCTTT. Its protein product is CASSQGVNTEAFF.

This chain's CDR3 is CASSFVPLDEQYF. Written as DNA, the CDR3 is TGTGCCAGCAGCTTCGTACCACTCGACGAGCAGTACTTC. V usage is TRBV7-2 and J usage is TRBJ2-7; no clear D. The V gene lost 3 bases and the J gene lost 5 bases, with 11 bases spanning the gap. The CDR3 contains 13 residues. Germline lookup yields CDR1 SGHTA and CDR2 FQGNSA.

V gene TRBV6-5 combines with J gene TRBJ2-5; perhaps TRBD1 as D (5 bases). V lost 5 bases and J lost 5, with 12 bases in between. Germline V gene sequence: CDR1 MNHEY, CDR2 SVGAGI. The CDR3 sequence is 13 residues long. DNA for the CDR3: TGTGCCAGCAGTCGGACACTGGGGGAGACCCAGTACTTC. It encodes CASSRTLGETQYF.

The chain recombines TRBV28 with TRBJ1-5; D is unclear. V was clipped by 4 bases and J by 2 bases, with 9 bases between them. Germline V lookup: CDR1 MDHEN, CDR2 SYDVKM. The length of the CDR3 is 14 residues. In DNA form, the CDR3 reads TGTGCCAGCAGTTACGGGAGCGGCAATCAGCCCCAGCATTTT. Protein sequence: CASSYGSGNQPQHF.

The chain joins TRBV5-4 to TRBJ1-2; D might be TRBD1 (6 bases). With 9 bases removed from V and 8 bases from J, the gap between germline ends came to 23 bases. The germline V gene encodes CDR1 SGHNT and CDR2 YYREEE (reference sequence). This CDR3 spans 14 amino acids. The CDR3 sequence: CAIASGHDTRGYTF. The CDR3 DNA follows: TGTGCCATAGCTTCGGGACACGATACACGGGGCTACACCTTC.

The CDR3 reads CASQRGEGDYGYTF. The CDR3, as DNA: TGTGCCTCGCAAAGGGGTGAAGGGGACTATGGCTACACCTTC. The gene calls are TRBV2 and TRBJ1-2; perhaps TRBD1 as D (5 bases). The CDR3 length is 14 residues. Germline loops: CDR1 SNHLY, CDR2 FYNNEI. The V and J ends lost 11 bases and 3 bases respectively, with 19 bases between them. Looking up the rest from reference TRBV2 and TRBJ1-2 gives the full variable domain: EPEVTQTPSHQVTQMGQEVILRCVPISNHLYFYWYRQILGQKVEFLVSFYNNEISEKSEIFDDQFSVERPDGSNFTLKIRSTKLEDSAMYFCASQRGEGDYGYTFGSGTRLTVV.

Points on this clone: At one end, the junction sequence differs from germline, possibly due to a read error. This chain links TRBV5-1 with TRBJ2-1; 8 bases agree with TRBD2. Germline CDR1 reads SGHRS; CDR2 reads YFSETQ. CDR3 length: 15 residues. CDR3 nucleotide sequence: TGCGCCAGGAGCTTGGCCGGGAGGGCGTACAATGAGCAGTTCTTC. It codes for CARSLAGRAYNEQFF.

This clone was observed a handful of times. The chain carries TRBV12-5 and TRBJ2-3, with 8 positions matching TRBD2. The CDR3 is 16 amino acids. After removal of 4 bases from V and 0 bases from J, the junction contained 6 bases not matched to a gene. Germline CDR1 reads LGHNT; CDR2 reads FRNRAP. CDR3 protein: CASGSGGAGSTDTQYF. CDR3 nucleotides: TGTGCTAGTGGTTCGGGGGGGGCCGGTAGCACAGATACGCAGTATTTT.

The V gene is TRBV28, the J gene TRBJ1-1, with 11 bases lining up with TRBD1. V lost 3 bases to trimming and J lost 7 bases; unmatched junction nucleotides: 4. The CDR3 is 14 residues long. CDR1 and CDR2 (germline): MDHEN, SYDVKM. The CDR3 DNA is TGTGCCAGCAGTTTGGTCGGGACAGGGGGTGAAGCTTTCTTT. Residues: CASSLVGTGGEAFF.

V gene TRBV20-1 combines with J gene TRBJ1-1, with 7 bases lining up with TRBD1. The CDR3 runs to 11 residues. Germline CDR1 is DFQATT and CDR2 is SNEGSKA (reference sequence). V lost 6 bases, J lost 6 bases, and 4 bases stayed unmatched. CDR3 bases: TGCAGTGCCAGACAGGGCTCTGAAGCTTTCTTT. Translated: CSARQGSEAFF.

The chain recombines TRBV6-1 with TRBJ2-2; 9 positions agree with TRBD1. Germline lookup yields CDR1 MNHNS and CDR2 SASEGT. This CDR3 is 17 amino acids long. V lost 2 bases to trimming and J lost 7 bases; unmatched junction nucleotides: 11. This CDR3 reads CASSEQTGGAFGGELFF. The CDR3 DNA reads TGTGCCAGCAGTGAACAAACAGGGGGCGCTTTTGGCGGGGAGCTGTTTTTT.

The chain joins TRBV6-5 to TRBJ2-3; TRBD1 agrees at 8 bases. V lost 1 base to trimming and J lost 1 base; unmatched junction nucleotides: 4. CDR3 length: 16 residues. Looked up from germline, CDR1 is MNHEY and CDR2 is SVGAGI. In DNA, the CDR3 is TGTGCCAGCAGTTACTTGGTGACAGGGGGCACAGATACGCAGTATTTT. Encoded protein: CASSYLVTGGTDTQYF.